This T cell receptor (beta chain) was recovered during a study of cytomegalovirus exposure and HLA in healthy donors. Whole-study findings and limits: Overall, approximately 150 TCR beta chains were annotated as cytomegalovirus-associated.

Germline V gives CDR1 MNHNS, CDR2 SASEGT. This CDR3 spans 15 amino acids. Points on this clone: Its antigen is unknown. A read error may produce the germline difference seen at one junction end.

Measured with immunoSEQ multiplex PCR; TCRdb has only the in-frame clones, and not every one. The data show about 330,000 clones, around 87% seen once. The source is a woman aged 25 to 45 in good health and CMV-seropositive. This sequence joins TRBV6-1 and TRBJ2-7; 7 bases line up with TRBD2. The specimen was PBMCs. The CDR3 sequence: CASRGRGGVSCEQYF. The CDR3 bases are TGTGCCAGCAGAGGGAGGGGAGGGGTGTCCTGCGAGCAGTACTTC.